A selection of T cell receptor beta chains follows, all from one sample in a study of T cells in Graves' hyperthyroidism and ophthalmopathy. TCRdb reprocessed the multiplex PCR reads with MiXCR, giving one entry per CDR3 protein. The sample yields some 720,000 distinct CDR3 sequences, around 17% seen once. Source material: blood. The receptor set was obtained from a man in his late teens or twenties with Graves' hyperthyroidism. CDR3s leave out the opening cysteine and the closing phenylalanine or tryptophan. The D gene is left open where the match is weak.

v_call: TRBV28
d_call: TRBD2
cdr3_aa: ASSKGLAGYGDTQY

v_call: TRBV7-3
d_call: TRBD1
cdr3_aa: ASSPERPGQGNYGYT

v_call: TRBV11-1
d_call: TRBD1
cdr3_aa: ASSSGGGGANVLT

v_call: TRBV5-6
d_call: -
cdr3_aa: ASSLSYKGIDEKLF

v_call: TRBV11-2
d_call: -
cdr3_aa: ASSEPAGRSSF

v_call: TRBV5-1
d_call: TRBD2
cdr3_aa: ASSPGLAGALSTDTQY

v_call: TRBV2
d_call: -
cdr3_aa: ASETGTLTYEQY

v_call: TRBV28
d_call: -
cdr3_aa: ASDGGGSYEQY

v_call: TRBV12-3/TRBV12-4
d_call: TRBD2
cdr3_aa: ASSFSGRADTQY

v_call: TRBV4-1
d_call: TRBD2
cdr3_aa: ASSQGRPSGYNEQF

v_call: TRBV2
d_call: TRBD1
cdr3_aa: ASSDRGTAGELF

v_call: TRBV5-8
d_call: TRBD2
cdr3_aa: ASLREGLSYNEQF

v_call: TRBV5-1
d_call: -
cdr3_aa: ASSFALSGEQY

v_call: TRBV7-2
d_call: -
cdr3_aa: ASSLARINEQF

v_call: TRBV5-1
d_call: -
cdr3_aa: ASSFREPQAYEQY

v_call: TRBV28
d_call: TRBD1
cdr3_aa: ASSHRQGNYEQY

v_call: TRBV4-1
d_call: TRBD2
cdr3_aa: ASSQEWGLAGEETQY

v_call: TRBV29-1
d_call: TRBD1
cdr3_aa: SVGTGGEDEQY

v_call: TRBV20-1
d_call: -
cdr3_aa: SASRTAGGYGYT

v_call: TRBV28
d_call: TRBD1
cdr3_aa: ASSLFDRGETQY

v_call: TRBV20-1
d_call: -
cdr3_aa: SGGGRASYNEQF

v_call: TRBV7-8
d_call: -
cdr3_aa: ASSFYSGGYEQY

v_call: TRBV15
d_call: -
cdr3_aa: ATSRDFNQETQY

v_call: TRBV7-9
d_call: -
cdr3_aa: ASGSSDRPKETQY

v_call: TRBV7-2
d_call: TRBD2
cdr3_aa: ASSLSGSGTDTQY

v_call: TRBV6-1
d_call: -
cdr3_aa: ASSRSLEGEKLF

v_call: TRBV6-2/TRBV6-3
d_call: TRBD2
cdr3_aa: ASSKLAGGDIQY

v_call: TRBV4-1
d_call: -
cdr3_aa: ASSTPWQGKNIQY

v_call: TRBV19
d_call: TRBD1
cdr3_aa: ASREQGKHTEAF

v_call: TRBV15
d_call: TRBD2
cdr3_aa: ATSAGLADNEQF

v_call: TRBV6-1
d_call: -
cdr3_aa: ASSSRGVNTEAF

v_call: TRBV28
d_call: TRBD2
cdr3_aa: ASSFSGTSTDTQY

v_call: TRBV20-1
d_call: -
cdr3_aa: SARGSGANVLT

v_call: TRBV28
d_call: -
cdr3_aa: ASSLGTSVYEQY

v_call: TRBV30
d_call: -
cdr3_aa: AWSRTGELF

v_call: TRBV4-1
d_call: -
cdr3_aa: ASSQRGHNVLT

v_call: TRBV11-3
d_call: -
cdr3_aa: ASSLVADTQY

v_call: TRBV20-1
d_call: TRBD2
cdr3_aa: SAPLAGAYNEQF

v_call: TRBV5-1
d_call: TRBD1
cdr3_aa: ASTTGTGNGYT

v_call: TRBV7-2
d_call: TRBD2
cdr3_aa: ASSGGVSYEQY

v_call: TRBV12-5
d_call: -
cdr3_aa: ASGLRGRETQY

v_call: TRBV6-1
d_call: -
cdr3_aa: ASSEAGRRQY

v_call: TRBV7-9
d_call: TRBD1
cdr3_aa: ASSPRTGTSRNTEAF

v_call: TRBV5-1
d_call: -
cdr3_aa: ASSNGIQYEQY

v_call: TRBV20-1
d_call: -
cdr3_aa: SARGEGDSPLH

v_call: TRBV15
d_call: -
cdr3_aa: ATSIGTARRETQY

v_call: TRBV7-2
d_call: -
cdr3_aa: ASSWQATYEQY

v_call: TRBV30
d_call: -
cdr3_aa: AWDRLNGNTIY